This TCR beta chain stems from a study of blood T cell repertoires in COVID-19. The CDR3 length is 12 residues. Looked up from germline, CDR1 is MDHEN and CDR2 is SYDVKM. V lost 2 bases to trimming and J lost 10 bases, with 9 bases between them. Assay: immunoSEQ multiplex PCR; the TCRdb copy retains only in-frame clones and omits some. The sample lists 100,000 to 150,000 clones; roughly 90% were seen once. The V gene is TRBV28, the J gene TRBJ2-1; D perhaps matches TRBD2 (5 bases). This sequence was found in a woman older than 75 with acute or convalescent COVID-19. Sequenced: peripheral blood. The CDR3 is CASSLGRGEQFF. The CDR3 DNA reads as TGTGCCAGCAGTTTAGGGAGAGGCGAGCAGTTCTTC.